The 26 T cell receptor beta chains listed next were all sequenced from one sample in a study of T cells after posttransplantation cyclophosphamide. Assay used: immunoSEQ multiplex PCR; TCRdb lists only in-frame clones, some missing. The sample yields roughly 12,000 clones, without any singletons. Busulfan-fludarabine conditioning, marrow transplant, and cyclophosphamide on days +3 and +4 were administered. The sequenced sample was PBMCs, obtained after allogeneic stem cell transplant with posttransplant cyclophosphamide. These receptors were taken from a female patient in her forties or fifties who received an allogeneic stem cell transplant from a related donor, was CMV-positive, and had acute GVHD only. The T cells may come from the graft donor.

This clone came up many times. J is TRBJ1-1 and V is TRBV10-3, with unresolved D. CDR3 length: 14 amino acids. The V gene lost 4 bases and the J gene lost 6 bases, with 15 bases spanning the gap. Germline V gene sequence: CDR1 ENHRY, CDR2 SYGVKD. In nucleotides, the CDR3 is TGTGCCATCAGTGTTTTGGGTGAGGGCGCTGAAGCTTTCTTT. It translates to CAISVLGEGAEAFF.

This clone was detected many times. The gene calls are TRBV5-1 and TRBJ2-1, with D maybe TRBD2 (6 bases). The CDR3 sequence is 16 residues long. The germline V gene encodes CDR1 SGHRS and CDR2 YFSETQ. V was clipped by 0 bases and J by 2 bases, with 12 bases between them. This CDR3 reads CASSLGSRGTYNEQFF. The DNA of the CDR3 is TGCGCCAGCAGCTTGGGTAGTCGGGGGACCTACAATGAGCAGTTCTTC.

This clone was detected ten times or more. The rearrangement links TRBV5-1 to TRBJ1-3; D unclear. Germline loops: CDR1 SGHRS, CDR2 YFSETQ. V dropped 4 bases and J dropped 2 bases, with 10 bases sitting between them. This CDR3 contains 14 residues. The CDR3 region is CASSPTQPGNTIYF. In nucleotides, the CDR3 is TGCGCCAGCAGCCCGACACAGCCTGGAAACACCATATATTTT.

This clone was recorded at least ten times. This chain joins TRBV6-1 and TRBJ2-5; 10 bases line up with TRBD2. CDR1 is MNHNS, CDR2 SASEGT, per germline. Trimming took 9 bases from V and 1 from J; bases not matched to a gene: 5. The length of the CDR3 is 14 residues. The CDR3: CASRLAGSQETQYF. The CDR3 nucleotides are TGTGCCAGTAGACTAGCGGGCTCCCAAGAGACCCAGTACTTC.

This clone was observed many times. The chain has TRBV6-6 and TRBJ2-5; a weak D match, TRBD1 (6 bases). Trimming pared 2 bases from V and 7 bases from J, leaving 14 bases between. This CDR3 has 14 amino acids. Germline V lookup: CDR1 MNHNY, CDR2 SVGAGI (reference sequence). CDR3 coding DNA: TGTGCCAGCAGTTACGGGCCAGGGGACGGGACCCAGTACTTC. Translation gives CASSYGPGDGTQYF.

This clone was picked up many times. This chain uses TRBV11-3 with TRBJ2-3; a possible D gene is TRBD2 (5 bases). The CDR3 extends over 13 amino acids. The V end was cut by 7 bases, the J end by 4 bases, with 12 bases between. CDR1 SGHNT and CDR2 YENEEA come from the germline V gene. The CDR3: CASIGSNADTQYF. The CDR3 region has the DNA TGTGCCAGCATTGGGAGTAACGCAGATACGCAGTATTTT.

This clone was observed at least ten times. The chain is built from TRBV9 and TRBJ2-1; 9 bases line up with TRBD2. J was trimmed by 2 bases and V by 3 bases; bases with no gene match: 6. Germline CDR1 is SGDLS and CDR2 is YYNGEE. CDR3 length equals 16 residues. CDR3 amino acids: CASSATLAGAYNEQFF. CDR3 nucleotide sequence: TGTGCCAGCAGCGCGACTTTAGCGGGGGCCTACAATGAGCAGTTCTTC.

This chain links TRBV5-4 with TRBJ2-5; no reliable D call. Germline V gene sequence: CDR1 SGHNT, CDR2 YYREEE (reference sequence). This CDR3 has 13 residues. V was shortened by 0 bases and J by 2 bases, with 5 bases between the two germline ends. The CDR3 coding sequence is TGTGCCAGCAGCTTGGGCAGTCAAGAGACCCAGTACTTC. Its translation is CASSLGSQETQYF. Variable domain in full (rest from reference TRBV5-4 and TRBJ2-5): ETGVTQSPTHLIKTRGQQVTLRCSSQSGHNTVSWYQQALGQGPQFIFQYYREEENGRGNFPPRFSGLQFPNYSSELNVNALELDDSALYLCASSLGSQETQYFGPGTRLLVL.

Many counts were recorded for this clone. Germline and junction disagree at one end, which may indicate a read error. The V and J genes are TRBV5-1 and TRBJ2-7; 7 bases align to TRBD1. CDR3 size: 15 residues. Germline CDR1 SGHRS, CDR2 YFSETQ. The CDR3, as DNA: TGCGCCAGCAGCTCCTGGGACAGCCCAGGGGCTGAGCAATACTTC. This translates into CASSSWDSPGAEQYF.

This clone has ten or more counts. V is TRBV15 and J is TRBJ2-1; 10 bases are shared with TRBD2. This CDR3 comprises 15 residues. CDR1 and CDR2 from the germline V gene are LNHNV and YYDKDF (reference sequence). The trim removed 1 base at V and 7 bases at J, leaving 4 bases unmatched. CDR3 amino acids: CATSRGASGRNEQFF. The CDR3 DNA reads TGTGCCACCAGCAGAGGGGCTAGCGGGAGAAATGAGCAGTTCTTC. Complete variable domain (other parts from reference TRBV15 and TRBJ2-1): DAMVIQNPRYQVTQFGKPVTLSCSQTLNHNVMYWYQQKSSQAPKLLFHYYDKDFNNEADTPDNFQSRRPNTSFCFLDIRSPGLGDTAMYLCATSRGASGRNEQFFGPGTRLTVL.

There are a few counts of this clone. The chain recombines TRBV5-1 with TRBJ2-1; perhaps TRBD1 as D (6 bases). CDR1 and CDR2 from the germline V gene are SGHRS and YFSETQ. Trimming took 4 bases from V and 6 from J, leaving 11 bases between them. The CDR3 runs 13 residues. This chain's CDR3 is CASSRDIGNEQFF. CDR3 coding DNA: TGCGCCAGCAGCCGGGACATAGGCAATGAGCAGTTCTTC.

This clone was seen repeatedly, ten times or more. J is TRBJ1-1 and V is TRBV19; weak D call: TRBD1 (6 bases). The V end was cut by 5 bases, the J end by 10 bases, with 14 bases between. CDR3 length equals 12 residues. Germline CDR1 and CDR2: LNHDA and SQIVND (reference sequence). The CDR3 loop is CASSVRGERAFF. CDR3 sequence (DNA): TGTGCCAGTAGTGTCAGGGGAGAGAGAGCTTTCTTT. Full variable domain (rest looked up from reference TRBV19 and TRBJ1-1): DGGITQSPKYLFRKEGQNVTLSCEQNLNHDAMYWYRQDPGQGLRLIYYSQIVNDFQKGDIAEGYSVSREKKESFPLTVTSAQKNPTAFYLCASSVRGERAFFGQGTRLTVV.

In this sample, this clone turned up many times. The CDR3 sequence: CASSIMAGFNTGELFF. The CDR3 DNA is TGTGCCAGTAGTATAATGGCGGGCTTCAACACCGGGGAGCTGTTTTTT. This chain joins TRBV19 and TRBJ2-2, with D possibly being TRBD2 (5 bases). Trimming cost V 2 bases and J 2 bases, with 12 bases left between them. CDR3 length: 16 amino acids. Germline V gene sequence: CDR1 LNHDA, CDR2 SQIVND (reference sequence).

This clone appeared a few times. The rearrangement uses TRBV30 and TRBJ1-1; TRBD1 might be the D (6 bases). The germline V gene encodes CDR1 GTSNPN and CDR2 SVGIG (reference sequence). V gave up 4 bases and J gave up 1 base, with 16 bases separating them. The CDR3 extends over 15 amino acids. As DNA, the CDR3 is TGTGCCTGGAACCATCGAACAGGGTGGAACACTGAAGCTTTCTTT. It specifies CAWNHRTGWNTEAFF. Combining the CDR3 with reference TRBV30 and TRBJ1-1 gives the whole variable domain SQTIHQWPATLVQPVGSPLSLECTVEGTSNPNLYWYRQAAGRGLQLLFYSVGIGQISSEVPQNLSASRPQDRQFILSSKKLLLSDSGFYLCAWNHRTGWNTEAFFGQGTRLTVV.

This clone was observed at least ten times. The V and J genes are TRBV6-5 and TRBJ2-6; maybe TRBD1 (6 bases). The CDR3 is made up of 15 amino acids. Germline V gene sequence: CDR1 MNHEY, CDR2 SVGAGI. The ends were cut back, 6 bases at V and 1 base at J, with 10 bases in the middle. CDR3 residues: CASSAQGSGANVLTF. The CDR3 nucleotides read TGTGCCAGCAGCGCACAGGGTTCTGGGGCCAACGTCCTGACTTTC.

This clone was counted at least ten times. The chain recombines TRBV10-1 with TRBJ2-3; D may be TRBD2 (5 bases). The CDR3 consists of 16 residues. CDR1 is WNHNN and CDR2 is SYGVQD in the germline V gene (reference sequence). Trimming shortened V by 2 bases and J by 6 bases, and 18 bases separated the two germline ends. The CDR3 nucleotides read TGCGCCAGCAGTGAGCTCCCGGCTAGCACCCTCGATACGCAGTATTTT. It translates to CASSELPASTLDTQYF.

This clone has a handful of counts. This chain joins TRBV5-1 and TRBJ2-3; TRBD2 agrees at 7 bases. V shed 1 base and J 2 bases; nucleotides not matched to a gene: 7. Germline CDR1 and CDR2: SGHRS and YFSETQ. This CDR3 comprises 16 residues. CDR3 nucleotides: TGCGCCAGCAGCTTGCTGGTGGGAGGGAACACAGATACGCAGTATTTT. Translated: CASSLLVGGNTDTQYF. Looking up the rest from reference TRBV5-1 and TRBJ2-3 gives the full variable domain: KAGVTQTPRYLIKTRGQQVTLSCSPISGHRSVSWYQQTPGQGLQFLFEYFSETQRNKGNFPGRFSGRQFSNSRSEMNVSTLELGDSALYLCASSLLVGGNTDTQYFGPGTRLTVL.

This clone was detected ten times or more. Other DNA variants within this sample encode the same CDR3. The J gene is TRBJ2-7, the V gene TRBV27, with D perhaps TRBD2 (5 bases). Trimming stripped 6 bases from V and 4 bases from J, with 10 bases between. The V gene's germline CDR1 is MNHEY and CDR2 SMNVEV (reference sequence). This CDR3 spans 12 amino acids. The CDR3 coding sequence is TGTGCCAGCAGCCTATCGGGGTACGAGCAGTACTTC. It codes for CASSLSGYEQYF.

This clone was counted at least ten times. This chain uses TRBV7-2 with TRBJ2-4, with 14 nucleotides matching TRBD2. The V segment lost 5 bases and the J segment 3 bases; nucleotides outside the gene matches: 12. CDR1 and CDR2 (germline): SGHTA, FQGNSA. CDR3 size: 19 residues. Here the CDR3 reads CASSNEGTSGSRVKNIQYF. CDR3 sequence (DNA): TGTGCCAGCAGCAACGAAGGGACTAGCGGGAGTCGGGTCAAAAACATTCAGTACTTC.

This clone was detected ten times or more. The chain joins TRBV5-1 to TRBJ1-3; D perhaps matches TRBD1 (5 bases). With 0 bases removed from V and 0 bases from J, the gap between germline ends came to 7 bases. The CDR3 loop spans 15 amino acids. Germline assignment: CDR1 SGHRS and CDR2 YFSETQ. CDR3 bases: TGCGCCAGCAGCTTGGGACAGATCTCTGGAAACACCATATATTTT. Translated, it gives CASSLGQISGNTIYF.

The rearrangement uses TRBV11-2 and TRBJ2-1, with D perhaps matching TRBD1 (5 bases). The CDR3 has 12 residues. Germline CDR1 is SGHAT and CDR2 is FQNNGV. Trimming took off 1 base at V and 9 bases at J, with 7 bases between the two ends. As DNA, the CDR3 is TGTGCCAGCAGCTTAGTAAGGGGTGAGCAGTTCTTC. This encodes CASSLVRGEQFF.

This clone was recorded many times. V gene TRBV19 combines with J gene TRBJ1-1; possible D gene TRBD1, 6 bases. Germline CDR1 and CDR2: LNHDA and SQIVND (reference sequence). CDR3 length equals 12 residues. The V end was cut by 6 bases, the J end by 8 bases, with 13 bases between. The DNA for the CDR3 is TGTGCCAGTAGATTTCTGGGGGCAGAAGCTTTCTTT. This codes for CASRFLGAEAFF.

This clone showed up many times. The chain couples TRBV5-4 to TRBJ1-6, with D possibly matching TRBD1 (6 bases). This CDR3 has 14 amino acids. Trimming took 4 bases from V and 6 from J, leaving 11 bases between them. Germline V lookup: CDR1 SGHNT, CDR2 YYREEE (reference sequence). The CDR3 DNA is TGTGCCAGCAGCCTACAGGGACGTAATTCACCCCTCCACTTT. It translates to CASSLQGRNSPLHF.

This clone came up many times. The DNA for the CDR3 is TGTGCCAGCAGCCAAGACCTCGGGGAGGGAGAGACCCAGTACTTC. This encodes CASSQDLGEGETQYF. The rearrangement uses TRBV14 and TRBJ2-5; 7 nucleotides match TRBD2. V trimming: 0 bases; J trimming: 4 bases; junction bases outside the gene matches: 5. The CDR3 is 15 amino acids. Per the germline V gene, CDR1 is SGHDN and CDR2 is FVKESK.

This clone was found many times. The CDR3 bases are TGTGCCAGCAGCACAGCGGGGGCCTACGAGCAGTACTTC. Its protein product is CASSTAGAYEQYF. The genes are TRBV19 and TRBJ2-7, with 8 bases that match TRBD2. The germline gives CDR1 LNHDA, CDR2 SQIVND (reference sequence). The V segment lost 9 bases and the J segment 2 bases; nucleotides outside the gene matches: 6. The CDR3 runs to 13 residues.

This clone was detected ten times or more. The chain links TRBV28 to TRBJ2-1; TRBD2 matches at 10 bases. The CDR3 covers 15 residues. V shed 2 bases, J shed 5 bases, and the junction held 3 bases outside the gene matches. CDR1 is MDHEN and CDR2 is SYDVKM in the germline V gene. The CDR3 is CASSLPAGGHNEQFF. As DNA, the CDR3 is TGTGCCAGCAGTTTACCAGCGGGAGGGCACAATGAGCAGTTCTTC. Complete variable domain (other parts from reference TRBV28 and TRBJ2-1): DVKVTQSSRYLVKRTGEKVFLECVQDMDHENMFWYRQDPGLGLRLIYFSYDVKMKEKGDIPEGYSVSREKKERFSLILESASTNQTSMYLCASSLPAGGHNEQFFGPGTRLTVL.